Listed here are 26 T cell receptor beta chains from one sample, sequenced in a study of cytomegalovirus exposure and HLA in healthy donors. PCR employed 60 Vbeta and 13 Jbeta primers. Assay: immunoSEQ multiplex PCR; the TCRdb copy retains only in-frame clones and omits some. The sample carries 100,000 to 150,000 clones, around four fifths recorded once. Sequencing used PBMCs. The source is a male donor in good health and CMV-seronegative.

CDR3 sequence: CASSPEAGYSYEQYF. For the CDR3, the DNA is TGTGCCAGCTCACCTGAAGCGGGGTACTCCTACGAGCAGTACTTC. The V call is TRBV18, the J call TRBJ2-7; 7 bases line up with TRBD2. Germline values: CDR1 KGHSH, CDR2 LQKENI. This CDR3 comprises 15 residues. J was trimmed by 0 bases and V by 3 bases; bases with no gene match: 5.

The rearrangement joins TRBV28 to TRBJ2-2; maybe TRBD1 (5 bases). Trimming left V 4 bases short and J 6 bases short, with 9 bases between. Per germline, CDR1 MDHEN and CDR2 SYDVKM. The CDR3 has 13 residues. CDR3 in amino acids: CASSSRTPGELFF. CDR3 in DNA: TGTGCCAGCAGTTCCCGGACACCCGGGGAGCTGTTTTTT.

The chain combines TRBV29-1 with TRBJ1-2; maybe TRBD1 (5 bases). V lost 6 bases to trimming and J lost 7 bases, with 12 bases between them. Germline-derived CDR1 and CDR2 are SQVTM and ANQGSEA. The CDR3 contains 11 residues. The CDR3 protein is CSVSGGGGYTF. The CDR3 DNA follows: TGCAGCGTCTCTGGGGGGGGTGGCTACACCTTC.

The chain employs TRBV29-1 and TRBJ1-5; no reliable D call. Germline CDR1 is SQVTM and CDR2 is ANQGSEA. This CDR3 has 12 residues. Trimming cost V 4 bases and J 3 bases, with 7 bases left between them. Here the CDR3 DNA reads TGCAGCGTTGGACACGACAATCAGCCCCAGCATTTT. Translation: CSVGHDNQPQHF.

The chain recombines TRBV18 with TRBJ2-5; 14 nucleotides match TRBD2. The trim removed 5 bases at V and 4 bases at J, leaving 15 bases unmatched. CDR1 is KGHSH and CDR2 is LQKENI in the germline V gene. CDR3 length: 19 residues. The CDR3 nucleotides read TGTGCCAGCTCATCTGCGCGACTAGCGGGAGGGGGAATCGGAGAGACCCAGTACTTC. This translates into CASSSARLAGGGIGETQYF.

V gene TRBV4-3 combines with J gene TRBJ1-4; perhaps TRBD1 as D (5 bases). The CDR3 spans 18 residues. The V gene's germline CDR1 is LGHNA and CDR2 YSLEER. The germline V and J ends were trimmed by 4 bases and 3 bases, with 21 bases remaining between them. The CDR3 coding sequence is TGCGCCAGCAGCCCAAACGCTGGGGGGGGGAGATCTAATGAAAAACTGTTTTTT. Translation: CASSPNAGGGRSNEKLFF.

This clone came up once. The gene calls are TRBV9 and TRBJ2-1; D may be TRBD1 (6 bases). The CDR3 sequence is 15 residues long. The germline V gene has CDR1 SGDLS and CDR2 YYNGEE. Trimming left V 3 bases short and J 6 bases short, with 16 bases between. The CDR3 DNA reads as TGTGCCAGCAGCGAGGTACAGGGTTTTTCCAATGAGCAGTTCTTC. Translated, it gives CASSEVQGFSNEQFF. The variable domain in full, with the rest retrieved from reference TRBV9 and TRBJ2-1, is DSGVTQTPKHLITATGQRVTLRCSPRSGDLSVYWYQQSLDQGLQFLIQYYNGEERAKGNILERFSAQQFPDLHSELNLSSLELGDSALYFCASSEVQGFSNEQFFGPGTRLTVL.

The V call is TRBV7-3, the J call TRBJ2-2; 8 nucleotides align to TRBD2. V trimming: 5 bases; J trimming: 7 bases; junction bases outside the gene matches: 3. The CDR3 length is 13 residues. Per the germline V gene, CDR1 is SGHTA and CDR2 is FQGTGA. CDR3 protein: CASSRGLDGELFF. CDR3 nucleotide sequence: TGTGCCAGCAGCCGGGGACTAGACGGGGAGCTGTTTTTT.

This clone was observed once. This chain links TRBV7-8 with TRBJ2-4; TRBD1 matches 9 bases. The CDR3 contains 17 residues. The V and J ends lost 0 bases and 0 bases, in that order; junction bases with no gene match: 3. The V gene's germline CDR1 is SGHVS and CDR2 FQNEAQ. CDR3 nucleotide sequence: TGTGCCAGCAGCTTAGCATGGGACAGGGTAGCCAAAAACATTCAGTACTTC. Translated, it gives CASSLAWDRVAKNIQYF.

The chain is built from TRBV4-2 and TRBJ2-2; weak D call: TRBD1 (6 bases). The germline CDR1 and CDR2 sequences are LGHNA and YNFKEQ. The V end lost 2 bases, the J end lost 1 base, and 8 bases lay between the germline ends. This CDR3 spans 15 amino acids. This CDR3 reads CASSQQTGNTGELFF. As DNA, the CDR3 is TGTGCCAGCAGCCAACAGACAGGGAACACCGGGGAGCTGTTTTTT.

V usage is TRBV5-1 and J usage is TRBJ2-7; 11 bases are shared with TRBD2. Germline CDR1 reads SGHRS; CDR2 reads YFSETQ. This CDR3 comprises 16 residues. V was pared by 0 bases and J by 6 bases, with 8 bases of the junction left unmatched. This CDR3 reads CASSLVGSGRAGEQYF. The CDR3 coding sequence is TGCGCCAGCAGCTTGGTTGGTAGCGGGAGGGCCGGCGAGCAGTACTTC.

The chain joins TRBV28 to TRBJ2-3; a weak D match, TRBD1 (5 bases). The CDR3 is 15 amino acids. Germline V CDR1 and CDR2: MDHEN, SYDVKM. V lost 4 bases and J 2 bases, leaving 13 bases between the germline ends. For the CDR3, the DNA is TGTGCCAGCAGTTCCAGCGATGGACACACAGATACGCAGTATTTT. Amino acids: CASSSSDGHTDTQYF.

The chain has TRBV19 and TRBJ2-3, with 15 nucleotides matching TRBD2. From germline, CDR1 is LNHDA and CDR2 SQIVND (reference sequence). This CDR3 comprises 16 residues. Trimming cost V 5 bases and J 4 bases; bases outside gene matches: 4. As DNA, the CDR3 is TGTGCCAGTAGTGAAGGGACTAGCGGGAGGCCAGATACGCAGTATTTT. Amino acid sequence: CASSEGTSGRPDTQYF.

The rearrangement links TRBV14 to TRBJ1-6; a possible D gene is TRBD1 (6 bases). Germline CDR1 is SGHDN and CDR2 is FVKESK. The V and J ends lost 5 bases and 14 bases respectively, with 19 bases between them. The CDR3 spans 14 residues. The chain's CDR3 is CASSSPGGTGTLHF. The CDR3 DNA reads as TGTGCCAGCAGCTCTCCGGGGGGAACAGGGACCCTCCACTTT.

The chain couples TRBV7-8 to TRBJ2-2; no definite D call. Germline loops: CDR1 SGHVS, CDR2 FQNEAQ. The CDR3 is 14 amino acids. Trimming took 3 bases from V and 1 from J, leaving 6 bases between them. Written as DNA, the CDR3 is TGTGCCAGCAGCTTTCTCGTGAACACCGGGGAGCTGTTTTTT. The encoded protein is CASSFLVNTGELFF.

The chain is built from TRBV11-2 and TRBJ2-7, with 8 bases fitting TRBD1. Germline-derived CDR1 and CDR2 are SGHAT and FQNNGV. The CDR3 is 14 residues long. The junction had 5 bases not matched to a gene; V was cut back by 5 bases and J by 2 bases. The CDR3 DNA is TGTGCCAGCAGCCCTTGGACAGGGACCTACGAGCAGTACTTC. Residues: CASSPWTGTYEQYF. Full variable domain (remainder filled in from reference TRBV11-2 and TRBJ2-7): EAGVAQSPRYKIIEKRQSVAFWCNPISGHATLYWYQQILGQGPKLLIQFQNNGVVDDSQLPKDRFSAERLKGVDSTLKIQPAKLEDSAVYLCASSPWTGTYEQYFGPGTRLTVT.

This clone has only a few counts. The chain links TRBV4-3 to TRBJ1-1; D is unresolved. CDR3 size: 14 residues. Germline V CDR1 and CDR2: LGHNA, YSLEER. With 0 bases removed from V and 2 bases from J, the gap between germline ends came to 7 bases. The chain's CDR3 is CASSQDERNTEAFF. The DNA of the CDR3 is TGCGCCAGCAGCCAAGATGAGAGAAACACTGAAGCTTTCTTT.

This clone was detected only a few times. The rearrangement joins TRBV7-2 to TRBJ1-4; 7 bases line up with TRBD1. Germline V CDR1 and CDR2: SGHTA, FQGNSA. V was clipped by 2 bases and J by 7 bases; unmatched bases: 4. The CDR3 is 14 residues long. The CDR3 is CASSLQGGGEKLFF. In DNA form, the CDR3 reads TGTGCCAGCAGCTTACAGGGGGGAGGTGAAAAACTGTTTTTT.

This chain joins TRBV5-6 and TRBJ1-1, with 9 positions matching TRBD1. The germline V gene encodes CDR1 SGHDT and CDR2 YYEEEE. V shed 3 bases and J 11 bases; nucleotides not matched to a gene: 11. The CDR3 consists of 14 residues. CDR3 sequence (DNA): TGTGCCAGCAGCTCTTCCGGGACAGGGATGTTCGCTTTCTTT. Protein: CASSSSGTGMFAFF.

This chain uses TRBV18 with TRBJ2-3, with 8 bases that match TRBD1. The germline V gene encodes CDR1 KGHSH and CDR2 LQKENI. V dropped 3 bases and J dropped 5; count of bases not matched to a gene: 7. The CDR3 consists of 15 residues. The DNA for the CDR3 is TGTGCCAGCTCACCCAGCAGGGGGCTTAGAGATACGCAGTATTTT. Protein product: CASSPSRGLRDTQYF.

This clone has only a few counts. The chain employs TRBV5-6 and TRBJ2-7, with 7 positions matching TRBD1. Germline loops: CDR1 SGHDT, CDR2 YYEEEE. Losses at the gene ends were 5 bases for V and 4 bases for J; bases not matched to a gene: 15. The CDR3 has 16 amino acids. The CDR3 bases are TGTGCCAGCAGGGGGCGGACAGGTCGTGGGGGTTACGAGCAGTACTTC. This encodes CASRGRTGRGGYEQYF.

Only a few counts were recorded for this clone. This rearrangement joins TRBV4-3 to TRBJ2-7; TRBD1 matches at 11 bases. There are 15 residues in the CDR3. The J segment lost 2 bases and the V segment lost 4 bases, leaving 4 bases of the junction unmatched. Germline V gives CDR1 LGHNA, CDR2 YSLEER. This CDR3 is CASSRGTGGPYEQYF. The CDR3 region has the DNA TGCGCCAGCAGCCGGGGGACAGGGGGACCCTACGAGCAGTACTTC.

The chain has TRBV5-1 and TRBJ2-1; maybe TRBD2 (7 bases). The germline V gene encodes CDR1 SGHRS and CDR2 YFSETQ. This CDR3 is 17 amino acids long. The ends were cut back, 2 bases at V and 0 bases at J, with 15 bases in the middle. This CDR3 is CASSLGGGRSSYNEQFF. For the CDR3, the DNA is TGCGCCAGCAGCTTAGGCGGGGGCCGGAGCTCCTACAATGAGCAGTTCTTC. The complete variable domain, with remaining parts taken from reference TRBV5-1 and TRBJ2-1, reads KAGVTQTPRYLIKTRGQQVTLSCSPISGHRSVSWYQQTPGQGLQFLFEYFSETQRNKGNFPGRFSGRQFSNSRSEMNVSTLELGDSALYLCASSLGGGRSSYNEQFFGPGTRLTVL.

CDR3 DNA sequence: TGTGCCAGCAGTAAGGACAGGAGAAACAATGAGCAGTTCTTC. It codes for CASSKDRRNNEQFF. The chain uses TRBV6-6 and TRBJ2-1; the match to TRBD1 covers 7 bases. V dropped 5 bases and J dropped 5; count of bases not matched to a gene: 6. Germline V gene data show CDR1 as MNHNY and CDR2 as SVGAGI (reference sequence). This CDR3 has 14 amino acids.

This chain links TRBV5-4 with TRBJ2-5; 7 positions match TRBD2. The CDR3 extends over 15 amino acids. Germline V gives CDR1 SGHNT, CDR2 YYREEE (reference sequence). Unmatched junction bases numbered 6, after V lost 0 bases and J lost 4 bases. CDR3 sequence reads: CASSLGWGGIETQYF. CDR3 DNA sequence: TGTGCCAGCAGCTTGGGGTGGGGGGGTATAGAGACCCAGTACTTC.

The rearrangement uses TRBV28 and TRBJ2-2, with 8 bases matching TRBD2. The germline gives CDR1 MDHEN, CDR2 SYDVKM. The CDR3 consists of 20 residues. The trim removed 7 bases at V and 5 bases at J, leaving 24 bases unmatched. The CDR3 coding sequence is TGTGCCAGCACCCCACGTCGATATGGGACTAGTAAGGGGAAAACCGGGGAGCTGTTTTTT. It encodes CASTPRRYGTSKGKTGELFF.